The present TCR beta chain was sequenced within a study of early T cells in non-severe SARS-CoV-2 infection. Study-wide background: Chains were not paired, and sequencing was done on bulk RNA from unsorted whole blood. Broader study findings: Matching results from VDJdb favored anti-spike CD8 responses, leaving private and CD4 specificities undetected.

This clonotype appeared a few times. What it binds is unknown. The CDR3 covers 15 residues. Germline V lookup: CDR1 DFQATT, CDR2 SNEGSKA (reference sequence). Trimming took 5 bases from V and 1 from J, leaving 15 bases between them. Researchers attached unique molecular identifiers to individual cDNA molecules. MiXCR, run by TCRdb on the 5' RACE reads, gives a single entry per CDR3 protein. Of 70,000 to 85,000 distinct CDR3 sequences detected, about 12% appear once; the ten largest clones hold just over 6.5%. The chain combines TRBV20-1 with TRBJ1-3, with a tentative D call TRBD1 (6 bases). The specimen was whole blood. The origin of this receptor is an adult who was a healthcare worker with PCR-confirmed SARS-CoV-2 infection or an uninfected control (not recorded which). The DNA for the CDR3 is TGCAGTGCTGAGGACAGCCCGTTTTCTGGAAACACCATATATTTT. It codes for CSAEDSPFSGNTIYF.